These 3 T cell receptor beta chains came from one sample sequenced in a study of neurological immune-mediated disorders. MiXCR was run by TCRdb on the 5' RACE reads, yielding one entry per CDR3 protein. Here the sample spans 25,000 to 40,000 distinct CDR3 sequences, around 1.5% being singletons. The sequencing sample was made of PBMCs. The receptors come from a woman in her twenties or thirties with multiple sclerosis.

Many counts were recorded for this clonotype. The V call is TRBV7-2, the J call TRBJ2-1, with D hard to call. The V end lost 5 bases, the J end lost 5 bases, and 16 bases lay between the germline ends. Germline V CDR1 and CDR2: SGHTA, FQGNSA. This CDR3 has 15 residues. The CDR3 protein is CASSNTRTVNNEQFF. The CDR3 DNA reads TGTGCCAGCAGCAACACCCGGACGGTTAACAATGAGCAGTTCTTC.

This clonotype was seen ten or more times. This chain uses TRBV7-2 with TRBJ2-3, with 10 bases lining up with TRBD2. J lost 6 bases, V lost 3 bases, and 6 bases had no gene match. CDR3 size: 15 residues. CDR1 is SGHTA, CDR2 FQGNSA, per germline. CDR3 coding DNA: TGTGCCAGCAGCTTTCAGCGGGGGGGCGCGGATACGCAGTATTTT. It translates to CASSFQRGGADTQYF. The full variable domain, with the rest looked up from reference TRBV7-2 and TRBJ2-3, is GAGVSQSPSNKVTEKGKDVELRCDPISGHTALYWYRQSLGQGLEFLIYFQGNSAPDKSGLPSDRFSAERTGGSVSTLTIQRTQQEDSAVYLCASSFQRGGADTQYFGPGTRLTVL.

The table lists this clonotype with many counts. The chain has TRBV20-1 and TRBJ1-5, with 8 bases matching TRBD1. With V trimmed by 5 bases and J by 2 bases, 5 bases remained unmatched. Germline V gene data show CDR1 as DFQATT and CDR2 as SNEGSKA (reference sequence). The CDR3 length is 14 residues. The CDR3 spells CSAVTGAGNQPQHF. The DNA for the CDR3 is TGCAGTGCTGTGACAGGGGCCGGCAATCAGCCCCAGCATTTT.